These 18 T cell receptor beta chains were all obtained from the same sample, sequenced in a study of siplizumab effects on memory and regulatory T cells. Profiling relied on immunoSEQ multiplex PCR, and the TCRdb table lists in-frame clones only, not all of them. The data hold roughly 50,000 clones, with over 85% observed a single time. Material: CD8+ T cells sorted from blood. These TCRs come from a human donor in good health.

This clone was counted once. This chain connects TRBV29-1 to TRBJ1-2; TRBD1 agrees at 12 bases. The CDR3 has 15 amino acids. V trimming: 7 bases; J trimming: 8 bases; junction bases outside the gene matches: 14. CDR1 is SQVTM and CDR2 is ANQGSEA in the germline V gene. The CDR3 here is CSDSGTGGAGRGYTF. DNA for the CDR3: TGCAGCGACTCCGGGACAGGGGGCGCCGGTCGGGGCTACACCTTC. The full variable domain, with the rest looked up from reference TRBV29-1 and TRBJ1-2, is SAVISQKPSRDICQRGTSLTIQCQVDSQVTMMFWYRQQPGQSLTLIATANQGSEATYESGFVIDKFPISRPNLTFSTLTVSNMSPEDSSIYLCSDSGTGGAGRGYTFGSGTRLTVV.

This chain joins TRBV7-2 and TRBJ2-1, with D tentatively TRBD1 (6 bases). Germline lookup yields CDR1 SGHTA and CDR2 FQGNSA. There are 15 residues in the CDR3. V was trimmed by 5 bases and J by 3 bases, leaving 14 bases between them. The CDR3 loop reads CASSVRDIDYNEQFF. CDR3 DNA: TGTGCCAGCAGCGTCCGGGACATCGACTACAATGAGCAGTTCTTC.

In nucleotides, the CDR3 is TGTGCCAGTACAAAGCCTGGGACTAATGAAAAACTGTTTTTT. Translating it yields CASTKPGTNEKLFF. The rearrangement uses TRBV19 and TRBJ1-4; the D is unclear. CDR3 length: 14 amino acids. V dropped 7 bases and J dropped 2 bases, with 11 bases sitting between them. Germline V lookup: CDR1 LNHDA, CDR2 SQIVND (reference sequence).

This rearrangement joins TRBV27 to TRBJ2-7; the D gene is possibly TRBD2 (6 bases). The CDR3 has 16 residues. The V gene lost 3 bases and the J gene lost 2 bases, with 17 bases spanning the gap. The germline gives CDR1 MNHEY, CDR2 SMNVEV (reference sequence). CDR3 loop: CASSLVALGLPYEQYF. CDR3 DNA sequence: TGTGCCAGCAGTTTGGTCGCGTTAGGACTACCCTACGAGCAGTACTTC.

The rearrangement links TRBV7-3 to TRBJ2-1; 8 bases align to TRBD2. Trimming removed 1 base from V and 8 bases from J; junction bases left unmatched: 7. Germline V gene data show CDR1 as SGHTA and CDR2 as FQGTGA. The CDR3 is made up of 15 amino acids. The CDR3 nucleotides are TGTGCCAGCAGCTTAAATACGGGAGGGCCATATGAGCAGTTCTTC. This sequence encodes CASSLNTGGPYEQFF.

The chain links TRBV7-9 to TRBJ2-3; 12 bases are a match to TRBD2. The CDR3 extends over 14 amino acids. V dropped 8 bases and J dropped 5; count of bases not matched to a gene: 5. CDR1 and CDR2 from the germline V gene are SEHNR and FQNEAQ (reference sequence). For the CDR3, the DNA is TGTGCCAGCGGGGCGGGACTAGCGGGAGATACGCAGTATTTT. Encoded protein: CASGAGLAGDTQYF.

The chain combines TRBV7-9 with TRBJ2-7; D perhaps matches TRBD1 (6 bases). This CDR3 is 13 amino acids long. The germline gives CDR1 SEHNR, CDR2 FQNEAQ (reference sequence). V gave up 8 bases and J gave up 1 base, with 12 bases separating them. CDR3 loop: CASSDRPSYEQYF. CDR3 DNA: TGTGCCAGCTCGGACAGACCGTCCTACGAGCAGTACTTC. The full variable domain, completed using reference TRBV7-9 and TRBJ2-7, is DTGVSQNPRHKITKRGQNVTFRCDPISEHNRLYWYRQTLGQGPEFLTYFQNEAQLEKSRLLSDRFSAERPKGSFSTLEIQRTEQGDSAMYLCASSDRPSYEQYFGPGTRLTVT.

The chain couples TRBV5-1 to TRBJ2-4, with D unclear. Trimming took off 0 bases at V and 8 bases at J, with 6 bases between the two ends. Looked up from germline, CDR1 is SGHRS and CDR2 is YFSETQ. The CDR3 has 12 residues. The CDR3 DNA is TGCGCCAGCAGCTTGGACGGGCACATTCAGTACTTC. Amino acids: CASSLDGHIQYF.

This chain joins TRBV5-8 and TRBJ2-2; perhaps TRBD1 as D (6 bases). Germline V CDR1 and CDR2: SGHTS, YDEGEE. V was trimmed by 1 base and J by 4 bases, leaving 23 bases between them. The CDR3 contains 19 residues. CDR3 in amino acids: CASSLLLFWTDPSTGELFF. The CDR3 nucleotides read TGTGCCAGCAGCTTGCTCCTTTTCTGGACAGACCCCAGCACCGGGGAGCTGTTTTTT.

This clone appeared once. V is TRBV19 and J is TRBJ2-1; 9 nucleotides agree with TRBD1. The CDR3 loop spans 19 amino acids. Germline V CDR1 and CDR2: LNHDA, SQIVND (reference sequence). Trimming cost V 2 bases and J 10 bases; bases outside gene matches: 21. CDR3 amino acids: CASSIKRSFGTGSSGEQFF. CDR3 DNA sequence: TGTGCCAGTAGTATAAAAAGGTCATTTGGGACAGGGTCTTCAGGGGAGCAGTTCTTC.

V is TRBV29-1 and J is TRBJ2-3; D is uncertain. V shed 4 bases and J shed 3 bases, with 17 bases lying between them. This CDR3 is built from 15 residues. The germline gives CDR1 SQVTM, CDR2 ANQGSEA. CDR3 DNA sequence: TGCAGCGTTGTTGGTCTTGGGTTTCGTACAGATACGCAGTATTTT. This sequence encodes CSVVGLGFRTDTQYF.

CDR3 sequence (DNA): TGCGCCAGCAGCAGCGGGCTGACATTCGTCTCCTACGAGCAGTACTTC. Its protein is CASSSGLTFVSYEQYF. The rearrangement links TRBV4-1 to TRBJ2-7, with D possibly being TRBD2 (6 bases). Looked up from germline, CDR1 is MGHRA and CDR2 is YSYEKL. CDR3 size: 16 residues. Trimming pared 5 bases from V and 0 bases from J, leaving 17 bases between.

This chain joins TRBV6-5 and TRBJ1-2; weak D call: TRBD1 (5 bases). CDR1 is MNHEY and CDR2 is SVGAGI in the germline V gene. CDR3 size: 13 residues. The V gene lost 5 bases and the J gene lost 6 bases, with 13 bases spanning the gap. CDR3 loop: CASSSTGYHGYTF. The CDR3, as DNA: TGTGCCAGCAGTAGTACAGGATACCATGGCTACACCTTC.

In DNA, the CDR3 is TGCAGCGTTGAAGATGAGGGGTACACAGATACGCAGTATTTT. Protein sequence: CSVEDEGYTDTQYF. The rearrangement uses TRBV29-1 and TRBJ2-3; the D gene could be TRBD1 or TRBD2 (5 bases each). There are 14 residues in the CDR3. From germline, CDR1 is SQVTM and CDR2 ANQGSEA. The V end was cut by 0 bases, the J end by 2 bases, with 9 bases between.

V usage is TRBV27 and J usage is TRBJ2-2, with D unclear. Between the trimmed V and J ends, which lost 1 base and 6 bases, there was a span of 3 bases. CDR3 length: 12 amino acids. Germline V CDR1 and CDR2: MNHEY, SMNVEV (reference sequence). CDR3 bases: TGTGCCAGCAGTTTATTACCCGGGGAGCTGTTTTTT. This encodes CASSLLPGELFF.

The V gene is TRBV27, the J gene TRBJ2-7, with TRBD1 as a possible D gene (5 bases). V was trimmed by 0 bases and J by 7 bases, leaving 19 bases between them. This CDR3 region has 16 residues. Looked up from germline, CDR1 is MNHEY and CDR2 is SMNVEV (reference sequence). This chain's CDR3 is CASSLSWSKGFREQYF. The CDR3 nucleotides read TGTGCCAGCAGTTTATCGTGGTCTAAGGGGTTCAGGGAGCAGTACTTC.

The CDR3, as DNA: TGTGCCAGCAGTTTATTGGCCGGGACTCCCTCCTACGAGCAGTACTTC. Protein: CASSLLAGTPSYEQYF. This chain joins TRBV27 and TRBJ2-7; tentative D call: TRBD2 (6 bases). The V gene's germline CDR1 is MNHEY and CDR2 SMNVEV (reference sequence). The CDR3 has 16 residues. With 1 base removed from V and 0 bases from J, the gap between germline ends came to 13 bases.

This chain links TRBV13 with TRBJ2-4; D is possibly TRBD2 (6 bases). Trimming left V 2 bases short and J 3 bases short, with 8 bases between. Germline V lookup: CDR1 PRHDT, CDR2 FYEKMQ (reference sequence). The CDR3 has 14 amino acids. The DNA of the CDR3 is TGTGCCAGCAGCTTATTGGGAGGCAAAAACATTCAGTACTTC. Translation gives CASSLLGGKNIQYF.